One TCR beta chain is described in this entry. Its antigen is currently unknown. This sample is part of a study of shared clonotypes between healthy human individuals. Study information: Every donor yielded three CD4 naive, three CD4 memory, two CD8 naive and one CD8 memory plate. Points from the study as a whole: Sampling included only blood; tissue repertoires likely differ. Among the subsets, naive ones generally showed larger estimated richness than memory ones.

Approximately 210 ng DNA, about 30,000 T cell genomes, went into each sorted-subset replicate PCR. The repertoire was sequenced with immunoSEQ multiplex PCR; TCRdb's copy has only in-frame clones and lacks some. Among 630,000 or so clones listed, roughly 98% were seen once. With 7 bases removed from V and 8 bases from J, the gap between germline ends came to 15 bases. The CDR3 sequence is 12 residues long. In germline, CDR1 is SGHKS, CDR2 YYEKEE (reference sequence). Naive CD8 cells, CD45RO-negative and positively selected for CCR7, excluded terminally differentiated effector memory CD45RA+ cells. This chain uses TRBV5-5 with TRBJ1-1; the D gene is possibly TRBD1 (5 bases). The sequenced sample was naive CD8+ T cells sorted from blood. This TCR was sampled from a man aged 25 to 40 in good health. The CDR3: CASLGEGVEAFF. In DNA, the CDR3 is TGTGCCAGCTTAGGGGAAGGAGTGGAAGCTTTCTTT. Supplemented by reference TRBV5-5 and TRBJ1-1, the full variable domain reads DAGVTQSPTHLIKTRGQQVTLRCSPISGHKSVSWYQQVLGQGPQFIFQYYEKEERGRGNFPDRFSARQFPNYSSELNVNALLLGDSALYLCASLGEGVEAFFGQGTRLTVV.